Listed here is a single T cell receptor beta chain. Its antigen is undetermined. This entry comes from a study of post-analysis software for immune sequencing data. Findings of the study overall: Relative to controls, patients had 4 or 5 TRBV segments at higher frequency, with TRBV5-6, TRBV5-1 and TRBV20-1 among these.

Incorporated into the TCR beta cDNA libraries were unique molecular identifiers, which served to reduce PCR and sequencing biases. In TCRdb, the PCR reads were re-called with MiXCR into one record per CDR3 protein. The table shows hundreds of thousands of distinct CDR3 sequences, with roughly 27% occurring only once. The CDR3 has 17 residues. Per germline, CDR1 MNHEY and CDR2 SVGEGT. Between the trimmed V and J ends, which lost 7 bases and 0 bases, there was a span of 18 bases. This clonotype originated in a girl aged 5-17 years with multiple sclerosis. The sequenced material came from blood. The V gene is TRBV6-2 or TRBV6-3, the J gene TRBJ2-2; D is possibly TRBD2 (5 bases). The CDR3 loop is CASTKYEGLANTGELFF. The DNA for the CDR3 is TGTGCCAGCACTAAGTATGAGGGTCTCGCGAACACCGGGGAGCTGTTTTTT.